The subject of this entry is one T cell receptor beta chain. Its antigen remains unidentified. The PCR had 60 Vbeta and 13 Jbeta primers. Only in-frame clones appear in the TCRdb table, and some are missing; sequencing was by immunoSEQ multiplex PCR. There are about 140,000 clones in the sample; 82% occur only once, and approximately 9.7% lies in the top ten. This specimen comes from a study of cytomegalovirus exposure and HLA in healthy donors. Study information: Genetic ancestry analysis placed more than 80% of the 410 or so donors that were genotyped in the Caucasian-associated cluster. General observations from the study: Cytomegalovirus status was reportedly diagnosed by the classifier with high sensitivity and specificity. A missense variant in DCLRE1C was later tied to TCR beta V- and J-gene trimming.

The CDR3 length is 13 residues. With V trimmed by 1 base and J by 7 bases, 1 base remained unmatched. In germline, CDR1 is LGHNA, CDR2 YSLEER. The TCR comes from a woman in her fifties or sixties in good health and CMV-seropositive. The sequenced sample was PBMCs. V and J are TRBV4-3 and TRBJ2-1; 7 bases are shared with TRBD2. The CDR3 here is CASSQVGGNEQFF. The CDR3 DNA reads TGCGCCAGCAGCCAAGTCGGGGGGAATGAGCAGTTCTTC.